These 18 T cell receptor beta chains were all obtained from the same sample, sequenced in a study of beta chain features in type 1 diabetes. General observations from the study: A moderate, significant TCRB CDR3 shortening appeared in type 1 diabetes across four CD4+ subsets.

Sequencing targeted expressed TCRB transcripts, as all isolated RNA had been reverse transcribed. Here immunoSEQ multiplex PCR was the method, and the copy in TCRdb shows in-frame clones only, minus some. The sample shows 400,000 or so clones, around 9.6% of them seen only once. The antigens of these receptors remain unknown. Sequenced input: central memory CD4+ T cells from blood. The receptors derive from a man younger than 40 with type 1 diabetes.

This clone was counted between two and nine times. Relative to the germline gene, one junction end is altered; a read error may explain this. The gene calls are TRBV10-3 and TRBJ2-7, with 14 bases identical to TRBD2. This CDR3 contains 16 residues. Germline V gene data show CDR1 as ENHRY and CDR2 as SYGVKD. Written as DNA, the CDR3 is TGTGCCAGCAGTTGGACTAGCGGGAGGAGGTCCTACGAGCAGTACTTC. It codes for CASSWTSGRRSYEQYF.

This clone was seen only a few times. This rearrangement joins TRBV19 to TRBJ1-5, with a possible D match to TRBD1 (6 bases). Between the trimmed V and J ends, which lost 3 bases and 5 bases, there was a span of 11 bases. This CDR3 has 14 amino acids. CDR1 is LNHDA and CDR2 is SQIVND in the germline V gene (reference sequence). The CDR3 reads CASSIGTSYQPQHF. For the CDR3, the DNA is TGTGCCAGTAGTATTGGGACAAGCTATCAGCCCCAGCATTTT.

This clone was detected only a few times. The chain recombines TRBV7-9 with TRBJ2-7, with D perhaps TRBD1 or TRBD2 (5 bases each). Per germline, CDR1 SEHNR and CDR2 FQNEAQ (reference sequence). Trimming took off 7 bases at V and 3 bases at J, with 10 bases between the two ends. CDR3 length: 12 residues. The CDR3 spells CASTRDGYEQYF. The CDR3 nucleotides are TGTGCCAGCACTCGGGACGGCTACGAGCAGTACTTC.

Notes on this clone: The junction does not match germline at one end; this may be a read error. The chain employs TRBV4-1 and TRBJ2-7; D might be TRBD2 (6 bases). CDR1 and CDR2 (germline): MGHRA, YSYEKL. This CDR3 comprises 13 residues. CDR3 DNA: TGTGCCAGCAGCCTGCAACCCGGGACTGAGCAGTACTTC. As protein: CASSLQPGTEQYF.

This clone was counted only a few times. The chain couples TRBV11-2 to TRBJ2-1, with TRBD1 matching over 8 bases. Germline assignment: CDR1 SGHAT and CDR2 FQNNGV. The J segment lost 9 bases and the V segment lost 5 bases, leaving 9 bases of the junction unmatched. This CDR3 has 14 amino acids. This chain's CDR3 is CASSKDRGLSEQFF. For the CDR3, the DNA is TGTGCCAGCAGCAAAGACAGGGGTTTGAGTGAGCAGTTCTTC.

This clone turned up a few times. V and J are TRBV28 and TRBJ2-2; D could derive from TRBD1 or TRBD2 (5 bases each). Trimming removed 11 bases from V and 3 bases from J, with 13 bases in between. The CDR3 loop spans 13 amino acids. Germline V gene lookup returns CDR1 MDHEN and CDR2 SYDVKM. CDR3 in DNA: TGTGCCGGACAAAAGGGACACACCGGGGAGCTGTTTTTT. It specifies CAGQKGHTGELFF. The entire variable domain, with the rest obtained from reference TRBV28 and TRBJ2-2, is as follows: DVKVTQSSRYLVKRTGEKVFLECVQDMDHENMFWYRQDPGLGLRLIYFSYDVKMKEKGDIPEGYSVSREKKERFSLILESASTNQTSMYLCAGQKGHTGELFFGEGSRLTVL.

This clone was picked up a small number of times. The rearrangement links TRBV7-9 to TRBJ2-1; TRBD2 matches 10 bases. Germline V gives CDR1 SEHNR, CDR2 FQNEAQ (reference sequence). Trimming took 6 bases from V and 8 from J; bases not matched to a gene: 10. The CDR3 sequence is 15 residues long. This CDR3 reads CASRRKREGHDEQFF. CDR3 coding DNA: TGTGCCAGCAGACGAAAGCGGGAGGGCCATGATGAGCAGTTCTTC.

CDR3 amino acids: CATSTVLENSYEQYF. In nucleotides, the CDR3 is TGTGCCACCAGCACTGTTCTCGAGAACAGCTACGAGCAGTACTTC. The rearrangement uses TRBV15 and TRBJ2-7; D unclear. The CDR3 runs 15 residues. The V end was cut by 4 bases, the J end by 3 bases, with 16 bases between. Germline assignment: CDR1 LNHNV and CDR2 YYDKDF (reference sequence).

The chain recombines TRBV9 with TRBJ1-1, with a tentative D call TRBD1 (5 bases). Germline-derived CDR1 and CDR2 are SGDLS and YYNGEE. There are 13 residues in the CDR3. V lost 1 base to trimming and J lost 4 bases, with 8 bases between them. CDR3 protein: CASSVQGSTEAFF. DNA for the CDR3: TGTGCCAGCAGCGTACAGGGATCCACTGAAGCTTTCTTT.

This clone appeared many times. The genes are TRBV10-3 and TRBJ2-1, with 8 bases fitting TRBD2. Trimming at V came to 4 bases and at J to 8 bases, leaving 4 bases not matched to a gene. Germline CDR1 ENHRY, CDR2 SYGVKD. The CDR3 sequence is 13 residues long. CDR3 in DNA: TGTGCCATCAGTGGACCAGCGGGAGATGAGCAGTTCTTC. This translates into CAISGPAGDEQFF.

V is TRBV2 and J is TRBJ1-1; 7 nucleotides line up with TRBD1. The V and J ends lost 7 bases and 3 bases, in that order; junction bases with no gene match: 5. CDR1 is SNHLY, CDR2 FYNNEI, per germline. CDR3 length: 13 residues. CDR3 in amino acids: CASTSDRDTEAFF. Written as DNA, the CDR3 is TGTGCCAGCACTTCCGACAGGGACACTGAAGCTTTCTTT.

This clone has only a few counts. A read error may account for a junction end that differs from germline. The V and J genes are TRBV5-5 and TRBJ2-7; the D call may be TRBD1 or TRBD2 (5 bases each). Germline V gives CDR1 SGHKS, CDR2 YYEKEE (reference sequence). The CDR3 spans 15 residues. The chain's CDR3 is CASSSSRGERAKQYF. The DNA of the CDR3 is TGCGCCAGCAGCTCAAGTAGGGGAGAACGCGCGAAGCAGTACTTC.

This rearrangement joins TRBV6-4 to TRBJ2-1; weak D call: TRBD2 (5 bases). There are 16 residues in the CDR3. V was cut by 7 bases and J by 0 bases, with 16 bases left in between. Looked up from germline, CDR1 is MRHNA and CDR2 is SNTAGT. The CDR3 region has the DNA TGTGCCAGCAAACCGGAGGCGGCCAGCTCCTACAATGAGCAGTTCTTC. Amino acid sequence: CASKPEAASSYNEQFF.

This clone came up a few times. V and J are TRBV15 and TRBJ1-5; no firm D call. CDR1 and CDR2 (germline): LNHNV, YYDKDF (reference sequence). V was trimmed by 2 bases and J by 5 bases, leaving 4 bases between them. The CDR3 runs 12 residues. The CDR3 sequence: CATSRRDQPQHF. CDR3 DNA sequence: TGTGCCACCAGCAGACGAGATCAGCCCCAGCATTTT.

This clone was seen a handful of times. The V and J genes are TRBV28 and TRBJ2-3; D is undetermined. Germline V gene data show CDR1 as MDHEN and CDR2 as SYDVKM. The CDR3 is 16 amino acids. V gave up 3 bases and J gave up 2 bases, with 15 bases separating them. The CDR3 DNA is TGTGCCAGCAGTTTTACGAGCCGCGCTATCACAGATACGCAGTATTTT. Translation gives CASSFTSRAITDTQYF.

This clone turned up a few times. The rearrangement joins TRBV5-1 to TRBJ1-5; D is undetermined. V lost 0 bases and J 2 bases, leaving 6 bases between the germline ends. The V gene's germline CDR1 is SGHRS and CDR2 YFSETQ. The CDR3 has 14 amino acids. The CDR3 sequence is CASSLGLGNQPQHF. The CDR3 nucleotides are TGCGCCAGCAGCTTGGGCCTGGGCAATCAGCCCCAGCATTTT.

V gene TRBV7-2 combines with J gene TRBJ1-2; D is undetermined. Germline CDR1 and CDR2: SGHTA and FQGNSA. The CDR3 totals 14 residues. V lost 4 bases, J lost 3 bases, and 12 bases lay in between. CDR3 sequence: CASSSRGQDYGYTF. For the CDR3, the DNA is TGTGCCAGCAGCTCCCGCGGGCAGGACTATGGCTACACCTTC.

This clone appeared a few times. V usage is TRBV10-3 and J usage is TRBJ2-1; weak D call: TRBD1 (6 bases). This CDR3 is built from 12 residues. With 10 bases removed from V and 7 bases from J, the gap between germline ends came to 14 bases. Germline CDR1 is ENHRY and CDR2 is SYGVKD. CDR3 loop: CATSLRGNEQFF. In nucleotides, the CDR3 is TGTGCCACTTCCCTCAGGGGTAATGAGCAGTTCTTC.